The 12 T cell receptor beta chains given below trace back to one sample, sequenced in a study of a mutant IDH1 vaccine in newly diagnosed glioma. The time point denotes: week 47, end of study. A 20-mer mutant IDH1 peptide at 300 ug was injected subcutaneously with topical imiquimod. Only in-frame clones appear in the TCRdb table, and some are missing; sequencing was by immunoSEQ multiplex PCR. Found here are 55,000 to 65,000 clones, approximately 71% of them singletons; the top ten hold around 5%. For these receptors, no antigen is known. The sample here was PBMCs, taken from a glioma patient whose treatment included an IDH1 peptide vaccine. The receptors were gathered from a man in his forties or fifties with glioma.

The chain combines TRBV18 with TRBJ2-5, with a possible D match to TRBD1 (6 bases). The CDR3 sequence is 16 residues long. Germline CDR1 KGHSH, CDR2 LQKENI. Deletions cut 4 bases from V and 1 base from J, with 16 bases between. The CDR3 region is CASSQPQGLRQETQYF. The CDR3 region has the DNA TGTGCCAGCTCACAGCCCCAGGGGTTGCGCCAAGAGACCCAGTACTTC.

The chain joins TRBV5-6 to TRBJ2-7, with TRBD1 as a possible D gene (5 bases). This CDR3 region has 13 residues. V was pared by 1 base and J by 3 bases, with 8 bases between. Germline-derived CDR1 and CDR2 are SGHDT and YYEEEE. CDR3 protein: CASSLIDSYEQYF. As DNA, the CDR3 is TGTGCCAGCAGCTTGATTGACAGCTACGAGCAGTACTTC.

This clone was found once. The rearrangement joins TRBV2 to TRBJ1-4, with D unclear. Germline V gene data show CDR1 as SNHLY and CDR2 as FYNNEI. V lost 6 bases and J lost 4, with 15 bases in between. The length of the CDR3 is 15 residues. CDR3 loop: CASSANHQYNEKLFF. The CDR3 nucleotides are TGTGCCAGCAGCGCCAATCATCAGTATAATGAAAAACTGTTTTTT.

This chain joins TRBV2 and TRBJ1-2, with 9 bases lining up with TRBD1. Germline V gene data show CDR1 as SNHLY and CDR2 as FYNNEI. The CDR3 has 16 residues. V lost 4 bases to trimming and J lost 5 bases; unmatched junction nucleotides: 11. Written as DNA, the CDR3 is TGTGCCAGCAGTGGGGACAGGGACCTTGGTTCTTATGGCTACACCTTC. Translating gives CASSGDRDLGSYGYTF.

The chain links TRBV6-5 to TRBJ2-7, with a weak D call TRBD2 (5 bases). V lost 5 bases and J lost 6, with 20 bases in between. The CDR3 consists of 15 residues. Germline V CDR1 and CDR2: MNHEY, SVGAGI. CDR3 DNA sequence: TGTGCCAGCAGTAACCTTGGTGGGCGGGCTAGCGAGCAGTACTTC. Its protein product is CASSNLGGRASEQYF.

The chain couples TRBV7-2 to TRBJ2-5; the match to TRBD2 covers 8 bases. This CDR3 is built from 14 residues. Germline-derived CDR1 and CDR2 are SGHTA and FQGNSA. V lost 2 bases and J lost 4; bases outside the gene matches: 3. The CDR3 reads CASSLTGGGETQYF. In DNA, the CDR3 is TGTGCCAGCAGCTTAACCGGGGGGGGAGAGACCCAGTACTTC.

This clone was detected only a few times. The chain recombines TRBV2 with TRBJ1-1; no definite D call. The CDR3 totals 15 residues. The germline V gene encodes CDR1 SNHLY and CDR2 FYNNEI. The V end lost 7 bases, the J end lost 1 base, and 16 bases lay between the germline ends. The CDR3 region is CASTGLQPGNTEAFF. Written as DNA, the CDR3 is TGTGCCAGCACCGGACTCCAGCCTGGGAACACTGAAGCTTTCTTT.

The chain employs TRBV7-2 and TRBJ2-5; 7 nucleotides agree with TRBD1. The ends lost 5 bases at V and 5 bases at J; junction bases unmatched: 8. The CDR3 has 14 residues. Germline loops: CDR1 SGHTA, CDR2 FQGNSA. Written as DNA, the CDR3 is TGTGCCAGCAGCATACCCGGGACAGCTGAGACCCAGTACTTC. Translated: CASSIPGTAETQYF.

The chain joins TRBV6-6 to TRBJ2-7; D might be TRBD2 (7 bases). CDR3 size: 14 residues. Trimming took 2 bases from V and 7 from J, leaving 15 bases between them. Germline CDR1 reads MNHNY; CDR2 reads SVGAGI (reference sequence). CDR3 region: CASSYGGAGREQYF. The DNA for the CDR3 is TGTGCCAGCAGTTACGGGGGGGCGGGGCGTGAGCAGTACTTC.

Written as DNA, the CDR3 is TGTGCCAGCAGTGAAGGTCGGGGACCCAATCAGCCCCAGCATTTT. Its protein product is CASSEGRGPNQPQHF. The genes are TRBV6-1 and TRBJ1-5, with TRBD1 as a possible D gene (5 bases). Per the germline V gene, CDR1 is MNHNS and CDR2 is SASEGT. V gave up 1 base and J gave up 3 bases, with 10 bases separating them. The CDR3 spans 15 residues.

The chain recombines TRBV5-1 with TRBJ2-5; possibly TRBD2 for D (6 bases). The ends were cut back, 0 bases at V and 2 bases at J, with 20 bases in the middle. Germline V gene data show CDR1 as SGHRS and CDR2 as YFSETQ. The CDR3 consists of 18 residues. The CDR3 sequence: CASSLGAGGGTWQETQYF. The DNA of the CDR3 is TGCGCCAGCAGCTTGGGGGCCGGCGGCGGGACTTGGCAAGAGACCCAGTACTTC.

V and J are TRBV9 and TRBJ2-2; TRBD1 is a possible D gene (5 bases). This CDR3 has 14 amino acids. V was shortened by 4 bases and J by 2 bases, with 9 bases between the two germline ends. The germline CDR1 and CDR2 sequences are SGDLS and YYNGEE. The CDR3 region is CASSTDINTGELFF. DNA of the CDR3: TGTGCCAGCAGCACGGACATTAACACCGGGGAGCTGTTTTTT.